The TCR beta chain described here comes from a study of identical twins. A universal primer binding site was introduced by template switching. The final cDNA contained unique molecular identifiers. TCRdb itself ran the 5' RACE reads through MiXCR, one entry per CDR3 protein. The sample yields approximately 690,000 distinct CDR3 sequences, around 5.7% seen once. Study-wide points: Models predicted too little out-of-frame TCR alpha sharing in monozygotic twins. These conclusions were based on statistical analysis (cross-sectional, not following the same donors).

Trimming took off 3 bases at V and 7 bases at J, with 15 bases between the two ends. This CDR3 is 15 amino acids long. Many counts were recorded for this clonotype. What it recognizes is unknown. This TCR was sampled from a man aged 18 to 30 in good health. The chain combines TRBV12-3 or TRBV12-4 with TRBJ1-4, with D possibly being TRBD1 (5 bases). The specimen was naive T cells sorted from blood. CDR3 loop: CASSFGGARGEKLFF. As DNA, the CDR3 is TGTGCCAGCAGTTTTGGTGGGGCGCGCGGTGAAAAACTGTTTTTT.